This TCR beta chain is from a study of cytomegalovirus exposure and HLA in healthy donors. Study-wide findings and caveats: Cytomegalovirus status was reportedly diagnosed by the classifier with high sensitivity and specificity.

As for this clone: Its specificity is not known.

Use of 60 Vbeta and 13 Jbeta primers characterized the PCR. The table came from immunoSEQ multiplex PCR; TCRdb's copy has only in-frame clones and leaves some out. Among 110,000 to 150,000 clones listed, 73% were seen once. Germline CDR1 KGHSH, CDR2 LQKENI. Unmatched junction bases numbered 10, after V lost 8 bases and J lost 4 bases. This CDR3 region has 15 residues. This clonotype was obtained from a middle-aged woman in good health and CMV-seronegative. The sequencing sample was made of PBMCs. The rearrangement uses TRBV18 and TRBJ1-1, with TRBD1 matching 10 bases. CDR3: CASTYGQGEGTEAFF. CDR3 nucleotides: TGTGCCAGCACCTATGGACAGGGGGAGGGCACTGAAGCTTTCTTT.